These 14 T cell receptor beta chains share one sample of origin, sequenced in a study of blood T cell repertoires in COVID-19. Method: immunoSEQ multiplex PCR; TCRdb's copy keeps in-frame clones and lacks some. This table has 27,000 or so clones, 90% to 95% appearing once. Specimen: peripheral blood. Every receptor here comes from a human donor with active COVID-19. The donor label of this sample is uncertain.

The chain employs TRBV7-2 and TRBJ2-3; D may be TRBD2 (5 bases). Trimming removed 2 bases from V and 0 bases from J, with 12 bases in between. The CDR3 runs to 16 residues. Germline CDR1 is SGHTA and CDR2 is FQGNSA. The CDR3 bases are TGTGCCAGCAGCTTATTTGCCCGCGGGAGCACAGATACGCAGTATTTT. This codes for CASSLFARGSTDTQYF. Combining the CDR3 with reference TRBV7-2 and TRBJ2-3 gives the whole variable domain GAGVSQSPSNKVTEKGKDVELRCDPISGHTALYWYRQSLGQGLEFLIYFQGNSAPDKSGLPSDRFSAERTGGSVSTLTIQRTQQEDSAVYLCASSLFARGSTDTQYFGPGTRLTVL.

The J gene is TRBJ2-3, the V gene TRBV24-1; 7 bases are shared with TRBD1. Per the germline V gene, CDR1 is KGHDR and CDR2 is SFDVKD. The trim removed 4 bases at V and 1 base at J, leaving 7 bases unmatched. The CDR3 totals 16 residues. DNA of the CDR3: TGTGCCACCAGTGACAGAGGAGGACAGGGCACAGATACGCAGTATTTT. Protein sequence: CATSDRGGQGTDTQYF.

The chain recombines TRBV4-1 with TRBJ2-7; TRBD1 aligns across 7 bases. CDR3 length equals 14 residues. Germline V gene data show CDR1 as MGHRA and CDR2 as YSYEKL. After removal of 2 bases from V and 3 bases from J, the junction contained 4 bases not matched to a gene. Written as DNA, the CDR3 is TGCGCCAGCAGCCAACCGGACAGGATCTACGAGCAGTACTTC. Translation: CASSQPDRIYEQYF.

The chain combines TRBV6-5 with TRBJ2-5; the match to TRBD2 covers 7 bases. Germline CDR1 is MNHEY and CDR2 is SVGAGI. CDR3 size: 16 residues. The V segment lost 2 bases and the J segment 5 bases; nucleotides outside the gene matches: 11. In nucleotides, the CDR3 is TGTGCCAGCAGTTACCGGAAGCGGGGCGGAGGGGAGACCCAGTACTTC. Translated, it gives CASSYRKRGGGETQYF.

This chain uses TRBV3-1 (or the pseudogene TRBV3-2) with TRBJ2-3, with TRBD2 matching over 9 bases. The CDR3 consists of 17 residues. V dropped 2 bases and J dropped 4; count of bases not matched to a gene: 10. Germline V lookup: CDR1 LGHDT, CDR2 YNNKEL (reference sequence). The CDR3 nucleotides read TGTGCCAGCAGCCAAATCTGCGGGGGGGCCCGCCCAGATACGCAGTATTTT. Encoded protein: CASSQICGGARPDTQYF.

The J gene is TRBJ2-5, the V gene TRBV7-2; 14 positions match TRBD2. Germline-derived CDR1 and CDR2 are SGHTA and FQGNSA. The CDR3 runs 18 residues. Trimming removed 5 bases from V and 0 bases from J; junction bases left unmatched: 8. The CDR3 loop is CASSHGLAGGGYQETQYF. The CDR3 DNA follows: TGTGCCAGCAGCCACGGACTAGCGGGGGGCGGGTACCAAGAGACCCAGTACTTC.

This chain's CDR3 is CASSSGYSGANVLTF. The CDR3 DNA reads TGTGCCAGCAGCTCGGGGTACTCTGGGGCCAACGTCCTGACTTTC. The rearrangement uses TRBV5-4 and TRBJ2-6; D is perhaps TRBD2 (5 bases). Germline V gene sequence: CDR1 SGHNT, CDR2 YYREEE (reference sequence). CDR3 size: 15 residues. Trimming shortened V by 3 bases and J by 0 bases, and 7 bases separated the two germline ends.

This clone turned up a few times. The gene calls are TRBV4-2 and TRBJ1-6; 7 nucleotides line up with TRBD1. This CDR3 is 20 amino acids long. Trimming cost V 0 bases and J 0 bases; bases outside gene matches: 11. The germline V gene has CDR1 LGHNA and CDR2 YNFKEQ. The CDR3 DNA reads as TGTGCCAGCAGCCAAGATCTTGGCACAGGGGAAAGCTCCTATAATTCACCCCTCCACTTT. Translation gives CASSQDLGTGESSYNSPLHF.

V and J are TRBV19 and TRBJ2-7; 7 nucleotides match TRBD1. V lost 4 bases to trimming and J lost 3 bases; unmatched junction nucleotides: 15. The CDR3 has 17 residues. Per germline, CDR1 LNHDA and CDR2 SQIVND (reference sequence). CDR3 coding DNA: TGTGCCAGTAGTACCCCCCAAAAGGGGACAGAGTTCTACGAGCAGTACTTC. Translated: CASSTPQKGTEFYEQYF. Supplemented by reference TRBV19 and TRBJ2-7, the full variable domain reads DGGITQSPKYLFRKEGQNVTLSCEQNLNHDAMYWYRQDPGQGLRLIYYSQIVNDFQKGDIAEGYSVSREKKESFPLTVTSAQKNPTAFYLCASSTPQKGTEFYEQYFGPGTRLTVT.

This chain links TRBV11-2 with TRBJ2-5, with D possibly TRBD1 on 8 matching bases. Germline V gene data show CDR1 as SGHAT and CDR2 as FQNNGV. With 5 bases removed from V and 5 bases from J, the gap between germline ends came to 15 bases. The CDR3 is 14 amino acids. In DNA form, the CDR3 reads TGTGCCAGCAGCCCCGGACAGGGAGGGGAGACCCAGTACTTC. Its translation is CASSPGQGGETQYF.

The J gene is TRBJ2-7, the V gene TRBV7-2, with 7 nucleotides matching TRBD2. J was trimmed by 6 bases and V by 0 bases; bases with no gene match: 8. CDR3 length: 15 residues. From germline, CDR1 is SGHTA and CDR2 FQGNSA. The CDR3 DNA is TGTGCCAGCAGCTTAGCGGATGCTAGCGGAGCCGAGCAGTACTTC. Protein: CASSLADASGAEQYF.

The CDR3 reads CASSASGGVSTDTQYF. Here the CDR3 DNA reads TGTGCCAGCAGCGCTAGCGGGGGCGTTAGCACAGATACGCAGTATTTT. The chain has TRBV9 and TRBJ2-3, with 10 bases aligning to TRBD2. Trimming at V came to 3 bases and at J to 0 bases, leaving 4 bases not matched to a gene. The length of the CDR3 is 16 residues. Germline assignment: CDR1 SGDLS and CDR2 YYNGEE. The variable domain in full, with the rest retrieved from reference TRBV9 and TRBJ2-3, is DSGVTQTPKHLITATGQRVTLRCSPRSGDLSVYWYQQSLDQGLQFLIQYYNGEERAKGNILERFSAQQFPDLHSELNLSSLELGDSALYFCASSASGGVSTDTQYFGPGTRLTVL.

The V call is TRBV7-9, the J call TRBJ1-4, with 10 positions matching TRBD1. This CDR3 is built from 16 residues. The J segment lost 6 bases and the V segment lost 0 bases, leaving 4 bases of the junction unmatched. Germline CDR1 SEHNR, CDR2 FQNEAQ (reference sequence). CDR3 nucleotides: TGTGCCAGCAGCTTAGCGACCGGGACAGGGGATGAAAAACTGTTTTTT. Its protein is CASSLATGTGDEKLFF.

This clone was detected only once. The chain employs TRBV27 and TRBJ2-5; D call uncertain. The germline V gene has CDR1 MNHEY and CDR2 SMNVEV (reference sequence). This CDR3 region has 14 residues. V gave up 5 bases and J gave up 4 bases, with 14 bases separating them. DNA of the CDR3: TGTGCCAGCAGTGCCCGCGTGTCGATAGAGACCCAGTACTTC. Residues: CASSARVSIETQYF.